This entry is about one T cell receptor beta chain. Its antigen is as yet unknown. This specimen belongs to a study of T cells in Graves' hyperthyroidism and ophthalmopathy. Study results and limitations: For ophthalmopathy, model prediction preceded onset by a median approximately 6 months. Among thyroid clonotypes expanded above 0.001, most also appeared in blood. A 13 V-J model separated ophthalmopathy from stable hyperthyroidism.

Clinicians diagnosed patients from clinical symptoms, serum thyroxine and TRAb, thyroid ultrasound and orbital computed tomography. RNA transcripts were the template for amplifying TCR beta CDR3 regions. First-round RT-PCR targeting the TCR CDR3 was performed with the HTBI primer set. MiXCR, applied by TCRdb to the multiplex PCR reads, yields one record per CDR3 protein. The table lists hundreds of thousands of distinct CDR3 sequences, 45% of them singletons. The TCR was taken from an adult man with Graves' disease, either hyperthyroidism or ophthalmopathy (not recorded which). The sequenced sample was peripheral blood or thyroid tissue (not recorded which).

The chain's CDR3 is CASSWSPYQETQYF. The CDR3 nucleotides read TGTGCCAGTAGTTGGTCGCCATACCAAGAGACCCAGTACTTC. The rearrangement uses TRBV19 and TRBJ2-5; D ambiguous. V was shortened by 5 bases and J by 0 bases, with 10 bases between the two germline ends. The CDR3 is 14 amino acids. The germline V gene has CDR1 LNHDA and CDR2 SQIVND (reference sequence).